This T cell receptor (beta chain) was recorded in a study of cytomegalovirus exposure and HLA in healthy donors. Germline-derived CDR1 and CDR2 are SGHAT and FQDESV (reference sequence). This CDR3 region has 18 residues. V gave up 5 bases and J gave up 7 bases; unmatched junction bases: 13. With 60 Vbeta and 13 Jbeta primers, the PCR was carried out. The method was immunoSEQ multiplex PCR; TCRdb's version includes in-frame clones alone and lacks a portion of them. In all, the sample yields approximately 70,000 clones. Sequenced input: PBMCs. The rearrangement uses TRBV11-1 and TRBJ2-2, with 13 bases fitting TRBD2. The receptor was derived from a female donor in good health and CMV-seropositive. The DNA for the CDR3 is TGTGCCAGCAGCCCCCAAAGAGGACTAGCGGGGGTGCACGGGGAGCTGTTTTTT. Translating gives CASSPQRGLAGVHGELFF.